These 30 T cell receptor beta chains were all obtained from the same sample, sequenced in a study of control samples from healthy donors and cancer patients. TCRdb's copy holds only in-frame clones and misses some; the assay was immunoSEQ multiplex PCR. The sample lists some 150,000 clones; about 93% were seen once. The source material was blood. All receptors derive from a woman in her fifties or sixties in good health.

The V call is TRBV18, the J call TRBJ1-1; perhaps TRBD1 as D (5 bases). This CDR3 spans 15 amino acids. From germline, CDR1 is KGHSH and CDR2 LQKENI. Trimming left V 1 base short and J 1 base short, with 10 bases between. The CDR3 sequence is CASSPLQGKNTEAFF. In DNA, the CDR3 is TGTGCCAGCTCACCACTGCAGGGTAAGAACACTGAAGCTTTCTTT.

V usage is TRBV18 and J usage is TRBJ2-2; tentatively, D is TRBD1 (6 bases). The CDR3 length is 18 residues. Trimming cost V 5 bases and J 0 bases, with 19 bases left between them. CDR1 is KGHSH, CDR2 LQKENI, per germline. The CDR3 DNA reads as TGTGCCAGCTCAGACAGGCTTACTACCGGGCCGAACACCGGGGAGCTGTTTTTT. Protein product: CASSDRLTTGPNTGELFF.

About this clone itself: A junction boundary mismatches the germline segment, possibly from a read error. This chain connects TRBV7-8 to TRBJ1-1, with D possibly matching TRBD1 (5 bases). This CDR3 comprises 15 residues. CDR1 is SGHVS, CDR2 FQNEAQ, per germline. The CDR3 spells CASRLVGVLNTEAFF. For the CDR3, the DNA is TGTGCCAGCAGGTTAGTGGGGGTACTCAACACTGAAGCTTTCTTT.

The V and J genes are TRBV19 and TRBJ2-1; 8 nucleotides align to TRBD2. CDR3 length: 15 amino acids. In germline, CDR1 is LNHDA, CDR2 SQIVND (reference sequence). J gave up 0 bases and V 5 bases, and 3 bases lay outside the gene matches. CDR3 protein: CASSRRGDSYNEQFF. Here the CDR3 DNA reads TGTGCCAGTAGTCGGCGGGGGGACTCCTACAATGAGCAGTTCTTC.

The chain couples TRBV18 to TRBJ1-2; D not certain. In germline, CDR1 is KGHSH, CDR2 LQKENI. This CDR3 is 13 amino acids long. V was trimmed by 1 base and J by 1 base, leaving 4 bases between them. The CDR3 region is CASSPQDNYGYTF. The CDR3 DNA reads TGTGCCAGCTCACCACAAGATAACTATGGCTACACCTTC.

The chain carries TRBV29-1 and TRBJ1-2; 8 nucleotides agree with TRBD1. The length of the CDR3 is 13 residues. In germline, CDR1 is SQVTM, CDR2 ANQGSEA. V was pared by 4 bases and J by 3 bases, with 4 bases of the junction left unmatched. The CDR3 loop reads CSVGPGGDYGYTF. The CDR3 nucleotides are TGCAGCGTTGGTCCAGGGGGCGACTATGGCTACACCTTC.

In its sample, this clone was seen once. The J gene is TRBJ2-2, the V gene TRBV4-1, with 14 nucleotides matching TRBD2. CDR1 is MGHRA, CDR2 YSYEKL, per germline. This CDR3 has 18 amino acids. Trimming took 3 bases from V and 5 from J; bases not matched to a gene: 8. The CDR3 spells CASSHRTSGGPGTGELFF. Here the CDR3 DNA reads TGCGCCAGCAGCCATCGGACTAGCGGGGGGCCGGGGACCGGGGAGCTGTTTTTT.

This chain links TRBV6-6 with TRBJ1-1, with TRBD1 identical over 8 bases. V lost 2 bases and J lost 2; bases outside the gene matches: 7. The CDR3 has 16 amino acids. CDR1 MNHNY and CDR2 SVGAGI come from the germline V gene (reference sequence). The CDR3 protein is CASSYPPGQGNTEAFF. Here the CDR3 DNA reads TGTGCCAGCAGTTACCCTCCAGGACAGGGAAACACTGAAGCTTTCTTT.

The chain couples TRBV7-8 to TRBJ1-2, with D possibly TRBD1 on 5 matching bases. The CDR3 covers 12 residues. Germline lookup yields CDR1 SGHVS and CDR2 FQNEAQ. The ends were cut back, 5 bases at V and 5 bases at J, with 9 bases in the middle. CDR3 region: CASSTPGYGYTF. The CDR3, as DNA: TGTGCCAGCAGCACCCCAGGGTATGGCTACACCTTC.

The chain has TRBV6-2 or TRBV6-3 and TRBJ1-6; D call uncertain. This CDR3 comprises 20 residues. Trimming shortened V by 0 bases and J by 5 bases, and 23 bases separated the two germline ends. The V gene's germline CDR1 is MNHEY and CDR2 SVGEGT. CDR3 region: CASSYSKGLGMRLDNSPLHF. CDR3 sequence (DNA): TGTGCCAGCAGTTACTCGAAAGGGCTCGGGATGAGGCTTGATAATTCACCCCTCCACTTT.

The chain employs TRBV6-5 and TRBJ2-1, with D possibly called TRBD1 or TRBD2 (5 bases each). CDR1 is MNHEY, CDR2 SVGAGI, per germline. The V gene lost 1 base and the J gene lost 5 bases, with 6 bases spanning the gap. The CDR3 has 13 residues. The CDR3 nucleotides read TGTGCCAGCAGTTACTTGGGGGACAATGAGCAGTTCTTC. It is translated as CASSYLGDNEQFF.

The chain links TRBV5-1 to TRBJ2-4, with 10 bases fitting TRBD1. V lost 1 base, J lost 6 bases, and 7 bases stayed unmatched. This CDR3 is 16 amino acids long. CDR1 is SGHRS and CDR2 is YFSETQ in the germline V gene. The CDR3 region is CASSLMTGGAGNIQYF. DNA for the CDR3: TGCGCCAGCAGCTTGATGACAGGGGGCGCCGGAAACATTCAGTACTTC.

J is TRBJ1-1 and V is TRBV7-9; D is possibly TRBD1 (5 bases). Per the germline V gene, CDR1 is SEHNR and CDR2 is FQNEAQ (reference sequence). CDR3 size: 15 residues. V lost 0 bases and J 4 bases, leaving 12 bases between the germline ends. For the CDR3, the DNA is TGTGCCAGCAGCTTAGCGGCAGGGCTAAGCACTGAAGCTTTCTTT. Its translation is CASSLAAGLSTEAFF.

The V call is TRBV27, the J call TRBJ1-2; no clear D. Germline V CDR1 and CDR2: MNHEY, SMNVEV (reference sequence). Trimming removed 4 bases at V and 0 bases at J, with 9 bases between. This CDR3 is 14 amino acids long. CDR3 DNA sequence: TGTGCCAGCAGTTCCGCCGGGACTAACTATGGCTACACCTTC. It translates to CASSSAGTNYGYTF.

The chain carries TRBV11-3 and TRBJ1-6, with D maybe TRBD1 (6 bases). Germline CDR1 and CDR2: SGHNT and YENEEA. Trimming stripped 5 bases from V and 0 bases from J, with 20 bases between. The CDR3 spans 19 residues. CDR3 coding DNA: TGTGCCAGCAGCAAACGGACAGCCCATTCTAGCTCCTATAATTCACCCCTCCACTTT. This codes for CASSKRTAHSSSYNSPLHF.

This clone was recorded only once. V and J are TRBV19 and TRBJ1-6; TRBD1 is a possible D gene (5 bases). The CDR3 consists of 15 residues. Germline loops: CDR1 LNHDA, CDR2 SQIVND (reference sequence). Trimming shortened V by 5 bases and J by 4 bases, and 12 bases separated the two germline ends. This chain's CDR3 is CASSPRADYNSPLHF. The CDR3 coding sequence is TGTGCCAGTAGTCCCAGGGCAGATTATAATTCACCCCTCCACTTT.

This sequence joins TRBV5-5 and TRBJ1-2, with D hard to call. This CDR3 has 16 residues. CDR1 and CDR2 from the germline V gene are SGHKS and YYEKEE (reference sequence). Trimming pared 0 bases from V and 0 bases from J, leaving 12 bases between. In DNA form, the CDR3 reads TGTGCCAGCAGCTTGGCCTTTACGGAAGCTAACTATGGCTACACCTTC. It yields the protein CASSLAFTEANYGYTF.

The genes are TRBV6-2 or TRBV6-3 and TRBJ1-4; possibly TRBD1 for D (6 bases). CDR3 length: 16 amino acids. CDR1 is MNHEY, CDR2 SVGEGT, per germline. V lost 0 bases and J lost 0, with 8 bases in between. The CDR3 region is CASSYSTGATNEKLFF. The CDR3 nucleotides read TGTGCCAGCAGTTACTCGACAGGTGCAACTAATGAAAAACTGTTTTTT.

The chain links TRBV10-3 to TRBJ2-2; 13 bases agree with TRBD2. The CDR3 is 20 residues long. V shed 5 bases, J shed 0 bases, and the junction held 12 bases outside the gene matches. Germline assignment: CDR1 ENHRY and CDR2 SYGVKD. CDR3 sequence: CAISTGMTSGGRTNTGELFF. The CDR3 DNA reads as TGTGCCATCAGTACAGGGATGACTAGCGGGGGGCGCACGAACACCGGGGAGCTGTTTTTT.

This chain uses TRBV7-2 with TRBJ1-6, with a possible D match to TRBD1 (6 bases). V gave up 4 bases and J gave up 6 bases, with 13 bases separating them. CDR3 size: 15 residues. The germline gives CDR1 SGHTA, CDR2 FQGNSA. CDR3 in amino acids: CASSSTQGINSPLHF. The CDR3 DNA follows: TGTGCCAGCAGCTCCACACAGGGTATTAATTCACCCCTCCACTTT. The variable domain in full, with the rest retrieved from reference TRBV7-2 and TRBJ1-6, is GAGVSQSPSNKVTEKGKDVELRCDPISGHTALYWYRQSLGQGLEFLIYFQGNSAPDKSGLPSDRFSAERTGGSVSTLTIQRTQQEDSAVYLCASSSTQGINSPLHFGNGTRLTVT.

The chain links TRBV4-1 to TRBJ1-1; tentative D call: TRBD1 (5 bases). V shed 4 bases and J shed 1 base, with 13 bases lying between them. The CDR3 spans 15 residues. The germline CDR1 and CDR2 sequences are MGHRA and YSYEKL. The CDR3 nucleotides read TGCGCCAGCAGCCGTACAGGACGGTGGAACACTGAAGCTTTCTTT. It yields the protein CASSRTGRWNTEAFF.

The chain combines TRBV5-1 with TRBJ2-5; D is perhaps TRBD1 or TRBD2 (5 bases each). This CDR3 is 15 amino acids long. Looked up from germline, CDR1 is SGHRS and CDR2 is YFSETQ. Trimming shortened V by 4 bases and J by 4 bases, and 17 bases separated the two germline ends. As DNA, the CDR3 is TGCGCCAGCAGCGTCCGGGACGGGCTTGGAGAGACCCAGTACTTC. Its protein product is CASSVRDGLGETQYF.

This CDR3 is CASSFRDRVVSSPLHF. DNA of the CDR3: TGTGCCAGCAGCTTTCGGGACAGGGTAGTAAGTTCACCCCTCCACTTT. The chain couples TRBV5-6 to TRBJ1-6, with TRBD1 matching over 9 bases. The CDR3 spans 16 residues. Germline trimming cut 2 bases from V and 9 bases from J; bases unmatched to any gene: 9. Germline CDR1 reads SGHDT; CDR2 reads YYEEEE.

This chain links TRBV7-9 with TRBJ2-7, with 7 bases matching TRBD2. The length of the CDR3 is 12 residues. The germline V gene encodes CDR1 SEHNR and CDR2 FQNEAQ (reference sequence). Unmatched junction bases numbered 4, after V lost 5 bases and J lost 6 bases. CDR3 in DNA: TGTGCCAGCAGCCTTGGGGAGGGCGAGCAGTACTTC. It translates to CASSLGEGEQYF.

This chain links TRBV7-9 with TRBJ2-7; 8 nucleotides match TRBD1. This CDR3 region has 15 residues. The junction had 6 bases not matched to a gene; V was cut back by 5 bases and J by 0 bases. Germline V gene lookup returns CDR1 SEHNR and CDR2 FQNEAQ (reference sequence). CDR3 DNA sequence: TGTGCCAGCAGCACATTCACAGGGGGCTCCTACGAGCAGTACTTC. It codes for CASSTFTGGSYEQYF.

The rearrangement uses TRBV7-2 and TRBJ1-1; D is undetermined. Trimming cost V 5 bases and J 5 bases, with 12 bases left between them. The CDR3 spans 13 residues. CDR1 is SGHTA, CDR2 FQGNSA, per germline. CDR3 in DNA: TGTGCCAGCAGCCCAGTAGGTGATACTGAAGCTTTCTTT. Protein: CASSPVGDTEAFF.

This chain joins TRBV19 and TRBJ1-5; 10 bases align to TRBD1. Germline-derived CDR1 and CDR2 are LNHDA and SQIVND (reference sequence). CDR3 length: 17 amino acids. The ends lost 6 bases at V and 5 bases at J; junction bases unmatched: 13. CDR3: CASSAQTGTGEDQPQHF. DNA of the CDR3: TGTGCCAGTAGCGCCCAAACCGGGACAGGGGAGGATCAGCCCCAGCATTTT.

The chain couples TRBV6-5 to TRBJ1-1; possible D gene TRBD1, 5 bases. V lost 5 bases and J 7 bases, leaving 8 bases between the germline ends. The CDR3 is made up of 11 amino acids. Germline values: CDR1 MNHEY, CDR2 SVGAGI. In DNA, the CDR3 is TGTGCCAGCAGTCGGGACGGTGAAGCTTTCTTT. Residues: CASSRDGEAFF.

With respect to this clone: This sample also contains other DNA sequences that code for the same CDR3. This chain connects TRBV2 to TRBJ1-5, with D possibly being TRBD1 (6 bases). V was clipped by 4 bases and J by 2 bases, with 6 bases between them. Germline V gene lookup returns CDR1 SNHLY and CDR2 FYNNEI. This CDR3 spans 13 amino acids. DNA of the CDR3: TGTGCCAGCAGTGGACAGGGCAATCAGCCCCAGCATTTT. Translating gives CASSGQGNQPQHF.

The chain links TRBV6-1 to TRBJ2-6; D unresolved. The V end was cut by 2 bases, the J end by 0 bases, with 8 bases between. CDR1 MNHNS and CDR2 SASEGT come from the germline V gene. CDR3 size: 16 residues. The CDR3 DNA reads TGTGCCAGCAGTGAATGGACCCCCTCTGGGGCCAACGTCCTGACTTTC. It yields the protein CASSEWTPSGANVLTF.